This TCR beta chain appears in the sequencing data of a study of cytomegalovirus exposure and HLA in healthy donors. Overall study context: Earlier results showed 117 million unique TCR beta sequences derived from 150 million to 200 million T cells. Of approximately 400 genotyped donors, 65% to 85% clustered with self-reported Caucasian donors.

Overall study results and limits: Most of the TCR beta V segments (in an earlier analysis) were productive either about 87% or about 30% of the time.

PCR amplification relied on 60 Vbeta primers (plus 13 Jbeta primers). TCRdb's copy holds only in-frame clones and misses some; the assay was immunoSEQ multiplex PCR. This table has roughly 150,000 clones, 75% to 90% appearing once. On this clone itself: Its antigen is unidentified.

The CDR3 covers 14 residues. The germline gives CDR1 SNHLY, CDR2 FYNNEI. Trimming removed 0 bases from V and 4 bases from J, with 7 bases in between. This TCR came from a girl aged 2-10 years in good health and CMV-seropositive. The sample taken for sequencing was PBMCs. The gene calls are TRBV2 and TRBJ1-3, with no clear D. CDR3 region: CASSEARSGNTIYF. CDR3 sequence (DNA): TGTGCCAGCAGTGAAGCGAGGTCAGGAAACACCATATATTTT.